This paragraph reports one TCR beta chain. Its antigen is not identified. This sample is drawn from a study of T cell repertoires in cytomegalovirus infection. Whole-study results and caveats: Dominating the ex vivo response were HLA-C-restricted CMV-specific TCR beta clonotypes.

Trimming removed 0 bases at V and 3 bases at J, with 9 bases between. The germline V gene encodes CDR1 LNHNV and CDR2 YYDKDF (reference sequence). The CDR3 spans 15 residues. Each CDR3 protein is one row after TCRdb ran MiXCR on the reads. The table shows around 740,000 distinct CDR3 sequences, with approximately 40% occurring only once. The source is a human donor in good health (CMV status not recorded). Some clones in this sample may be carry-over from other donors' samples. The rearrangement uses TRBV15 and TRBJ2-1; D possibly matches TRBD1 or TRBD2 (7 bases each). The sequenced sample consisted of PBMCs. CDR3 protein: CATSRDRGGYNEQFF. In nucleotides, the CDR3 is TGTGCCACCAGCAGAGACAGGGGGGGCTACAATGAGCAGTTCTTC.